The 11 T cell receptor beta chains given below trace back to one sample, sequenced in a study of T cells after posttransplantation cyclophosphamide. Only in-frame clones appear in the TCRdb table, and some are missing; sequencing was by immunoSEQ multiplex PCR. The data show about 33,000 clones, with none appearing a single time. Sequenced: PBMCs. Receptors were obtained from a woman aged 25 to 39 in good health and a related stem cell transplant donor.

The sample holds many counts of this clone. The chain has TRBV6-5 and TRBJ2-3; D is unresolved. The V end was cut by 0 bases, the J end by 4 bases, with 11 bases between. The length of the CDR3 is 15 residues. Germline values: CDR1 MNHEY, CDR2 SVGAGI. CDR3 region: CASSYSTLGADTQYF. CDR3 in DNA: TGTGCCAGCAGTTACTCCACCTTGGGCGCAGATACGCAGTATTTT.

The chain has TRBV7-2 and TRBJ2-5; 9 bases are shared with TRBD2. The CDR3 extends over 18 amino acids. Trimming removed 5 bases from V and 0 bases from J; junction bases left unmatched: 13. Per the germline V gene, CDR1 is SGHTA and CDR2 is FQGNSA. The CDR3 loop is CASSPGDSGGWYQETQYF. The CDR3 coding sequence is TGTGCCAGCAGCCCCGGGGATAGCGGGGGTTGGTACCAAGAGACCCAGTACTTC.

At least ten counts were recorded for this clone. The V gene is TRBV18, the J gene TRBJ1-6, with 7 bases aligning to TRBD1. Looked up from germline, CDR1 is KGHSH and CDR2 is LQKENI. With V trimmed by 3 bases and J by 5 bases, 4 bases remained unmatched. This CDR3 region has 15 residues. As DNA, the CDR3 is TGTGCCAGCTCACCCGGACAGGTAGATAATTCACCCCTCCACTTT. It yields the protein CASSPGQVDNSPLHF.

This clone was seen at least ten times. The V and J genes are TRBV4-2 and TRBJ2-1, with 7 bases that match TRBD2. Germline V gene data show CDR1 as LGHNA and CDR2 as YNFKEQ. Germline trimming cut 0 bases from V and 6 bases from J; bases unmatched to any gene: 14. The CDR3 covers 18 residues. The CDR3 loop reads CASSQDLRRLAFRNEQFF. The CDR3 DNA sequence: TGTGCCAGCAGCCAAGATCTAAGGAGACTAGCATTTCGCAATGAGCAGTTCTTC.

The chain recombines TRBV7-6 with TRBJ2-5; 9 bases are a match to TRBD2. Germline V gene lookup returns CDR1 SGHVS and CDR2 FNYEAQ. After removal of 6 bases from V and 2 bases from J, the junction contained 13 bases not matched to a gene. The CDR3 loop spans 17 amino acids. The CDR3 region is CASSRGFQAGGQETQYF. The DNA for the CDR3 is TGTGCCAGCAGTAGGGGGTTTCAAGCGGGGGGTCAAGAGACCCAGTACTTC. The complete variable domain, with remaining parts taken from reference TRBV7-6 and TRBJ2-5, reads GAGVSQSPRYKVTKRGQDVALRCDPISGHVSLYWYRQALGQGPEFLTYFNYEAQQDKSGLPNDRFSAERPEGSISTLTIQRTEQRDSAMYRCASSRGFQAGGQETQYFGPGTRLLVL.

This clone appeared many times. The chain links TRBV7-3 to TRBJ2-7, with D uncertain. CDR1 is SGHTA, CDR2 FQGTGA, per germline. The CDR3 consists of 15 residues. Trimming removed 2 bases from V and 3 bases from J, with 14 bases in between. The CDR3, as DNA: TGTGCCAGCAGCTTAGTACCCGGTGTCGGCTACGAGCAGTACTTC. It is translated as CASSLVPGVGYEQYF.

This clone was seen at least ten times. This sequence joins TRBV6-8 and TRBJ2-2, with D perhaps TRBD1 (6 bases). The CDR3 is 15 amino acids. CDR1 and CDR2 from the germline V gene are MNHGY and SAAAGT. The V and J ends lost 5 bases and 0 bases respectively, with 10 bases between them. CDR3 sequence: CASSPDRPNTGELFF. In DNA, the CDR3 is TGTGCCAGCAGTCCCGACAGGCCGAACACCGGGGAGCTGTTTTTT.

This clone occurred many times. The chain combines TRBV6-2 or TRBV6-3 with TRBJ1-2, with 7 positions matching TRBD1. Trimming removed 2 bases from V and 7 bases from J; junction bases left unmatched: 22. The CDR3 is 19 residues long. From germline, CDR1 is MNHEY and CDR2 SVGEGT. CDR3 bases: TGTGCCAGCAGTTACATCCTTCTGAGGGGGCGCGATTCTTTTGCTGGCTACACCTTC. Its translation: CASSYILLRGRDSFAGYTF.

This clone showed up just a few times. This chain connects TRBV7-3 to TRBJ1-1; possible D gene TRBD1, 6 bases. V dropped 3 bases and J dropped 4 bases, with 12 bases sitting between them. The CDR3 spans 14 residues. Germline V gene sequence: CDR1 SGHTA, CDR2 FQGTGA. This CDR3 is CASSLFPGVTEAFF. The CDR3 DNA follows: TGTGCCAGCAGCTTGTTTCCAGGGGTCACTGAAGCTTTCTTT.

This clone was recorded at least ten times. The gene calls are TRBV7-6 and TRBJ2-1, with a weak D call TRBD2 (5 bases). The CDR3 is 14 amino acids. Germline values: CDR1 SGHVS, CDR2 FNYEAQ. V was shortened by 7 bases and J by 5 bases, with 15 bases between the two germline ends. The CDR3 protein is CASTPSRGHNEQFF. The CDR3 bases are TGTGCCAGCACCCCCAGTCGGGGTCACAATGAGCAGTTCTTC.

This CDR3 is CASSRGQGEVETQYF. CDR3 bases: TGCGCCAGCAGCAGGGGACAGGGAGAGGTAGAGACCCAGTACTTC. The chain uses TRBV5-1 and TRBJ2-5, with TRBD1 identical over 9 bases. Per germline, CDR1 SGHRS and CDR2 YFSETQ. V was pared by 4 bases and J by 4 bases, with 8 bases of the junction left unmatched. The CDR3 is 15 amino acids.